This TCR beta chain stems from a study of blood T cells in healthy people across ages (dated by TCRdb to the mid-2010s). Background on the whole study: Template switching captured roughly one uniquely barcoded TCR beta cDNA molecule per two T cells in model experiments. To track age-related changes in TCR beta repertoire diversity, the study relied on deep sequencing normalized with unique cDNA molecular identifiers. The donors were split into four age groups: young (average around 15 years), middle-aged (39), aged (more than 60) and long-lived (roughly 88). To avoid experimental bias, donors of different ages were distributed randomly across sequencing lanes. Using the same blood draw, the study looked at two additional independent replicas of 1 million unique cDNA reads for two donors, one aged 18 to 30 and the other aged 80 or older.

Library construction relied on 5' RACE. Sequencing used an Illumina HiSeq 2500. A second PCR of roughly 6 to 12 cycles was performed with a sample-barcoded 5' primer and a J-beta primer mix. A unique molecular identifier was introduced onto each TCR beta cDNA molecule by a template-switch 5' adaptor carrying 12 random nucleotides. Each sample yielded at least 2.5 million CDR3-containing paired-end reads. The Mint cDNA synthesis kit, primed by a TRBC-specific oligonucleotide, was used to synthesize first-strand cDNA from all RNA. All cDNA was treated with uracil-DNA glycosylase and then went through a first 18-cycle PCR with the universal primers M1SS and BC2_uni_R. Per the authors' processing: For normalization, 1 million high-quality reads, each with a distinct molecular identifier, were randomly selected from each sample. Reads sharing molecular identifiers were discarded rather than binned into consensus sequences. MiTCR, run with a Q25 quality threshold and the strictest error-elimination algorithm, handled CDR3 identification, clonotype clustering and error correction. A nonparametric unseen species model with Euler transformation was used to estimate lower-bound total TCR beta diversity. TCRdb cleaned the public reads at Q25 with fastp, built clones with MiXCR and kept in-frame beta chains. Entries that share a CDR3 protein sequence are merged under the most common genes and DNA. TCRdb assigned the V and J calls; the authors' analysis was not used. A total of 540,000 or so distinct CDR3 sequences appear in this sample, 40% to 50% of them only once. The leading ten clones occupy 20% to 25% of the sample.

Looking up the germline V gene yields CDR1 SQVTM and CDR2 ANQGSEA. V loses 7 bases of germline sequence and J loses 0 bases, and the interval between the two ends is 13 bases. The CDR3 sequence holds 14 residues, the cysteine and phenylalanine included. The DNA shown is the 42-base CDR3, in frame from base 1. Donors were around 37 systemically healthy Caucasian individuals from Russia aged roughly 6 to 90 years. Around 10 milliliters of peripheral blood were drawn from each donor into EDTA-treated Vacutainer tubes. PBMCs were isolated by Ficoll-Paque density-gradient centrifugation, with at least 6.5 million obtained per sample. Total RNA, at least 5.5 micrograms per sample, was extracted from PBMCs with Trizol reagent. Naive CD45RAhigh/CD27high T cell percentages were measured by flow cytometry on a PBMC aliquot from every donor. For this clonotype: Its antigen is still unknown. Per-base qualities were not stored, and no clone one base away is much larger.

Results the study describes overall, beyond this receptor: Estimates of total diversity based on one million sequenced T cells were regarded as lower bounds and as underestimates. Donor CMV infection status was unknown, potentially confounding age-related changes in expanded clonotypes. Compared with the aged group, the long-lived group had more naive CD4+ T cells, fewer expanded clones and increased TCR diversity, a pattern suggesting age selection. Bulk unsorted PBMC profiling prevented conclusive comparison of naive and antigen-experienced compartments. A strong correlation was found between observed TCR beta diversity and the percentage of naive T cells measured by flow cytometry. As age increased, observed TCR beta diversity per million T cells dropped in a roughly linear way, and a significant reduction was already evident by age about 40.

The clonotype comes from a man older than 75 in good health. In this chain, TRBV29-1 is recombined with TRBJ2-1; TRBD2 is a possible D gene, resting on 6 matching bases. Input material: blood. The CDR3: CSGQTRTSYNEQFF. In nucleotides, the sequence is TGCAGCGGTCAGACTAGGACCTCCTACAATGAGCAGTTCTTC.